Each of the 27 T cell receptor beta chains below was sequenced from the same sample in a study of blood T cell repertoires in COVID-19. Clones were sequenced by immunoSEQ multiplex PCR, and TCRdb holds only the in-frame ones, with some missing. Of 200,000 to 250,000 clones in the sample, about 90% were seen once. Sequencing was performed on peripheral blood. The origin of the receptors is a man younger than 40 with COVID-19, enrolled during active disease.

The rearrangement links TRBV23-1 to TRBJ1-1, with D uncertain. TRBV23-1 is known as an ORF, though its function is uncertain. Trimming pared 5 bases from V and 1 base from J, leaving 11 bases between. CDR3 length equals 14 residues. CDR3 amino acids: CASSSIAGNTEAFF. CDR3 coding DNA: TGCGCCAGCAGTAGTATAGCGGGGAACACTGAAGCTTTCTTT.

The rearrangement links TRBV30 to TRBJ1-2; D is ambiguous. V lost 1 base and J lost 5, with 5 bases in between. Germline loops: CDR1 GTSNPN, CDR2 SVGIG (reference sequence). There are 11 residues in the CDR3. CDR3 coding DNA: TGTGCCTGGAGTGCCCTTTATGGCTACACCTTC. Translated, it gives CAWSALYGYTF.

A note on this clone: Sequence at one end of the junction differs from germline and may be a read error. V usage is TRBV6-2 or TRBV6-3 and J usage is TRBJ2-7; tentatively, D is TRBD2 (5 bases). Germline V gene sequence: CDR1 MNHEY, CDR2 SVGEGT. This CDR3 contains 13 residues. The CDR3 DNA sequence: TGTGCCAGCAGTAACTCACTAGTCCACGAGCAGTACTTC. It translates to CASSNSLVHEQYF.

DNA of the CDR3: TGTGCCACCAGTCCTAACAGGGCAGGAGACTATGGCTACACCTTC. This sequence encodes CATSPNRAGDYGYTF. This rearrangement joins TRBV24-1 to TRBJ1-2; D is perhaps TRBD1 (6 bases). Germline CDR1 reads KGHDR; CDR2 reads SFDVKD. The CDR3 has 15 amino acids. V gave up 6 bases and J gave up 3 bases, with 16 bases separating them.

This rearrangement joins TRBV5-1 to TRBJ2-1; a possible D gene is TRBD1 (6 bases). With 5 bases removed from V and 0 bases from J, the gap between germline ends came to 12 bases. In germline, CDR1 is SGHRS, CDR2 YFSETQ. This CDR3 has 15 residues. The CDR3 nucleotides are TGCGCCAGCAGTCGAGGACAGAGCTCCTACAATGAGCAGTTCTTC. Amino acids: CASSRGQSSYNEQFF.

The V call is TRBV6-5, the J call TRBJ2-7; D possibly corresponds to TRBD1 (5 bases). Trimming removed 1 base from V and 3 bases from J, with 13 bases in between. Germline CDR1 is MNHEY and CDR2 is SVGAGI. The CDR3 spans 15 residues. CDR3 sequence (DNA): TGTGCCAGCAGTTACTGGGGCACATTCTTCTACGAGCAGTACTTC. It is translated as CASSYWGTFFYEQYF.

This clone has only a few counts. The chain has TRBV28 and TRBJ2-1, with 12 nucleotides matching TRBD1. Germline values: CDR1 MDHEN, CDR2 SYDVKM. V gave up 5 bases and J gave up 3 bases; unmatched junction bases: 5. This CDR3 spans 16 amino acids. Here the CDR3 reads CASSPGTGGFYNEQFF. DNA for the CDR3: TGTGCCAGCAGTCCAGGGACAGGGGGCTTCTACAATGAGCAGTTCTTC.

This clone is a singleton in its sample. The rearrangement uses TRBV5-1 and TRBJ2-2, with 11 bases that match TRBD2. The CDR3 consists of 17 residues. Germline trimming cut 4 bases from V and 4 bases from J; bases unmatched to any gene: 9. CDR1 is SGHRS, CDR2 YFSETQ, per germline. The CDR3 sequence: CASSPRTSGYATGELFF. As DNA, the CDR3 is TGCGCCAGCAGCCCAAGGACTAGCGGGTACGCCACCGGGGAGCTGTTTTTT.

This chain uses TRBV11-3 with TRBJ2-1; a possible D gene is TRBD2 (6 bases). The CDR3 consists of 15 residues. The V end was cut by 5 bases, the J end by 5 bases, with 16 bases between. Germline CDR1 and CDR2: SGHNT and YENEEA. This CDR3 reads CASSRRESRNNEQFF. DNA of the CDR3: TGTGCCAGCAGCCGCCGGGAGAGTCGGAACAATGAGCAGTTCTTC. The full variable domain, with the rest looked up from reference TRBV11-3 and TRBJ2-1, is EAGVVQSPRYKIIEKKQPVAFWCNPISGHNTLYWYLQNLGQGPELLIRYENEEAVDDSQLPKDRFSAERLKGVDSTLKIQPAELGDSAVYLCASSRRESRNNEQFFGPGTRLTVL.

This rearrangement joins TRBV29-1 to TRBJ1-6, with D possibly being TRBD1 (6 bases). CDR1 and CDR2 from the germline V gene are SQVTM and ANQGSEA. Trimming pared 2 bases from V and 7 bases from J, leaving 15 bases between. The CDR3 length is 15 residues. DNA for the CDR3: TGCAGCGTTGAAACGGCGGAACAGGGAAATTCACCCCTCCACTTT. Translated: CSVETAEQGNSPLHF.

The gene calls are TRBV2 and TRBJ1-4; TRBD1 agrees at 8 bases. The ends lost 0 bases at V and 8 bases at J; junction bases unmatched: 8. Germline V gene sequence: CDR1 SNHLY, CDR2 FYNNEI. This CDR3 contains 16 residues. In DNA, the CDR3 is TGTGCCAGCAGTGAAGCGCGGACAGGGCTTTGGGAAAAACTGTTTTTT. This sequence encodes CASSEARTGLWEKLFF. The full variable domain, in which reference TRBV2 and TRBJ1-4 provide the parts outside the CDR3, is EPEVTQTPSHQVTQMGQEVILRCVPISNHLYFYWYRQILGQKVEFLVSFYNNEISEKSEIFDDQFSVERPDGSNFTLKIRSTKLEDSAMYFCASSEARTGLWEKLFFGSGTQLSVL.

This clone occurred a few times. CDR3 nucleotide sequence: TGTGCCAGCAGCGTAGGAACTAGCAGAACGAACACCGGGGAGCTGTTTTTT. Its protein is CASSVGTSRTNTGELFF. The V and J genes are TRBV9 and TRBJ2-2, with a tentative D call TRBD2 (6 bases). The V and J ends lost 0 bases and 0 bases respectively, with 12 bases between them. Germline-derived CDR1 and CDR2 are SGDLS and YYNGEE. The CDR3 runs 17 residues.

The J gene is TRBJ2-1, the V gene TRBV19, with 10 bases identical to TRBD1. With 5 bases clipped from V and 6 bases from J, the junction kept 10 bases outside the gene matches. In germline, CDR1 is LNHDA, CDR2 SQIVND (reference sequence). This CDR3 contains 16 residues. The CDR3 sequence: CASSLLRDRGRNEQFF. The DNA of the CDR3 is TGTGCCAGTAGTCTGTTGCGGGACAGGGGTCGCAATGAGCAGTTCTTC.

This chain joins TRBV14 and TRBJ1-6; tentative D call: TRBD1 (5 bases). In germline, CDR1 is SGHDN, CDR2 FVKESK. The CDR3 is made up of 17 amino acids. V lost 2 bases to trimming and J lost 10 bases, with 21 bases between them. CDR3 DNA: TGTGCCAGCAGCCAATGGACATGGGGTAGATCAGGGTCACCCCTCCACTTT. It encodes CASSQWTWGRSGSPLHF.

The V gene is TRBV23-1, the J gene TRBJ1-1; tentatively, D is TRBD1 (6 bases). TRBV23-1 counts as an open reading frame of uncertain function. V lost 4 bases to trimming and J lost 4 bases, with 22 bases between them. This CDR3 has 17 residues. CDR3 amino acids: CASSRAGSYRASTEAFF. CDR3 DNA: TGCGCCAGCAGTCGAGCGGGATCATACAGGGCGAGCACTGAAGCTTTCTTT.

The V call is TRBV2, the J call TRBJ2-1; the match to TRBD2 covers 13 bases. J was trimmed by 7 bases and V by 9 bases; bases with no gene match: 0. Germline CDR1 SNHLY, CDR2 FYNNEI. The CDR3 covers 12 residues. The CDR3 here is CARGLAGNEQFF. CDR3 nucleotides: TGTGCCAGGGGACTAGCGGGGAATGAGCAGTTCTTC.

This chain connects TRBV28 to TRBJ2-7, with 8 bases fitting TRBD2. The CDR3 runs to 15 residues. With V trimmed by 4 bases and J by 2 bases, 7 bases remained unmatched. The germline V gene encodes CDR1 MDHEN and CDR2 SYDVKM. DNA of the CDR3: TGTGCCAGCAGTTCCACGGGACTAGTTCCCTACGAGCAGTACTTC. Protein: CASSSTGLVPYEQYF.

This clone has more than one count but fewer than ten. The chain couples TRBV12-3 or TRBV12-4 to TRBJ1-4; TRBD1 agrees at 9 bases. This CDR3 has 11 residues. V dropped 6 bases and J dropped 14; count of bases not matched to a gene: 4. The CDR3 loop reads CASSIGTGLFF. As DNA, the CDR3 is TGTGCCAGCAGCATTGGGACAGGGCTGTTTTTT.

This chain connects TRBV6-2 or TRBV6-3 to TRBJ1-1, with D possibly TRBD1 on 6 matching bases. Germline values: CDR1 MNHEY, CDR2 SVGEGT. CDR3 length: 15 residues. Between the trimmed V and J ends, which lost 2 bases and 3 bases, there was a span of 13 bases. The CDR3 sequence is CASSYNEGGDTEAFF. CDR3 sequence (DNA): TGTGCCAGCAGTTACAACGAGGGGGGGGACACTGAAGCTTTCTTT.

The chain recombines TRBV27 with TRBJ2-6, with a weak D call TRBD2 (5 bases). CDR3 size: 15 residues. The V end was cut by 6 bases, the J end by 4 bases, with 13 bases between. Germline V gives CDR1 MNHEY, CDR2 SMNVEV (reference sequence). CDR3 bases: TGTGCCAGCAGGGGAGTGTACTCCGGGGCCAACGTCCTGACTTTC. It codes for CASRGVYSGANVLTF.

The V gene is TRBV5-1, the J gene TRBJ2-7, with TRBD2 matching over 8 bases. The germline gives CDR1 SGHRS, CDR2 YFSETQ. The CDR3 is 16 residues long. V was pared by 0 bases and J by 2 bases, with 7 bases of the junction left unmatched. The CDR3 DNA reads TGCGCCAGCAGCTTGGGTAATAGCGGGGCGACCTACGAGCAGTACTTC. It yields the protein CASSLGNSGATYEQYF.

V gene TRBV7-2 combines with J gene TRBJ2-3, with TRBD2 matching over 11 bases. The length of the CDR3 is 16 residues. J gave up 0 bases and V 5 bases, and 4 bases lay outside the gene matches. The germline V gene encodes CDR1 SGHTA and CDR2 FQGNSA. The CDR3 here is CASSDGLAGSTDTQYF. The CDR3 nucleotides read TGTGCCAGCAGCGACGGACTAGCGGGTAGCACAGATACGCAGTATTTT.

V and J are TRBV5-5 and TRBJ1-2; 8 nucleotides line up with TRBD1. Per germline, CDR1 SGHKS and CDR2 YYEKEE (reference sequence). The CDR3 consists of 15 residues. J lost 4 bases, V lost 5 bases, and 10 bases had no gene match. CDR3 loop: CASSLRQGRPYGYTF. CDR3 nucleotides: TGTGCCAGCAGTTTGCGACAGGGGCGCCCCTATGGCTACACCTTC.

The chain employs TRBV4-2 and TRBJ1-2; 9 bases align to TRBD1. CDR3 size: 18 residues. From germline, CDR1 is LGHNA and CDR2 YNFKEQ. Germline trimming cut 3 bases from V and 0 bases from J; bases unmatched to any gene: 11. The DNA of the CDR3 is TGTGCCAGCAGCCAGGCGGGACAGGGAGGTTTGGCTAACTATGGCTACACCTTC. This gives the protein CASSQAGQGGLANYGYTF.

The chain uses TRBV2 and TRBJ1-6; TRBD1 agrees at 7 bases. The V gene's germline CDR1 is SNHLY and CDR2 FYNNEI. The CDR3 covers 13 residues. Trimming took 10 bases from V and 7 from J; bases not matched to a gene: 7. CDR3 amino acids: CAKGATGNSPLHF. For the CDR3, the DNA is TGTGCCAAGGGGGCGACGGGAAATTCACCCCTCCACTTT.

The chain uses TRBV11-3 and TRBJ1-1; D remains ambiguous. Trimming took 5 bases from V and 1 from J, leaving 8 bases between them. From germline, CDR1 is SGHNT and CDR2 YENEEA. The CDR3 loop spans 13 amino acids. CDR3 in amino acids: CASSRGPNTEAFF. CDR3 DNA: TGTGCCAGCAGCCGAGGTCCGAACACTGAAGCTTTCTTT.

This rearrangement joins TRBV27 to TRBJ1-5; D might be TRBD1 (6 bases). CDR1 and CDR2 from the germline V gene are MNHEY and SMNVEV (reference sequence). This CDR3 contains 14 residues. The V end was cut by 6 bases, the J end by 0 bases, with 9 bases between. CDR3 DNA sequence: TGTGCCAGCAGCCGGGACAATAGCAATCAGCCCCAGCATTTT. Translating gives CASSRDNSNQPQHF.